Presented here are 30 T cell receptor beta chains from one specimen sequenced in a study of T cells in women clearing cervical HPV infection. The table came from immunoSEQ multiplex PCR; TCRdb's copy has only in-frame clones and leaves some out. This table holds around 30,000 clones. The sample comprised blood buffy coat. Receptor source: a woman aged 18 to 75 with a cervical HPV16 infection that either progressed to CIN3+ or cleared (not recorded which).

Concerning this clone: The CDR3 end falls 3 residues outside the read, so it is completed with the germline J gene. V is TRBV5-1 and J is TRBJ1-6; D gene uncertain. The CDR3 runs 15 residues. Germline CDR1 SGHRS, CDR2 YFSETQ. V lost 4 bases and J 7 bases, leaving 15 bases between the germline ends. The DNA read from the CDR3 is TGCGCCAGCAGCCCCCTGGCAGGAGAAAATTCACCC. Translating it yields CASSPLAGENSP. The full CDR3 is CASSPLAGENSPLHF. Using reference TRBV5-1 and TRBJ1-6 for the parts outside the CDR3, the full variable domain is KAGVTQTPRYLIKTRGQQVTLSCSPISGHRSVSWYQQTPGQGLQFLFEYFSETQRNKGNFPGRFSGRQFSNSRSEMNVSTLELGDSALYLCASSPLAGENSPLHFGNGTRLTVT.

Here the CDR3 reads CSAFGPNYGYTF. CDR3 bases read: TGCAGTGCTTTCGGTCCCAACTATGGC. The rearrangement links TRBV20-1 to TRBJ1-2; D is unresolved. The observed sequence ends 3 residues before the CDR3 terminus, with the missing tail filled in from the germline J gene. The CDR3 has 12 amino acids. Trimming shortened V by 5 bases and J by 2 bases, and 9 bases separated the two germline ends. CDR1 is DFQATT, CDR2 SNEGSKA, per germline (reference sequence).

As regards this clone: The read terminates 3 residues ahead of where the CDR3 ends, so the germline J gene completes it. The chain recombines TRBV18 with TRBJ2-5, with D unclear. This CDR3 is 15 amino acids long. V was pared by 6 bases and J by 1 base, with 15 bases between. Germline V CDR1 and CDR2: KGHSH, LQKENI. The CDR3 bases that were read are TGTGCCAGCTCTAGCCCCCAGAGGCTCCAAGAGACC. Its translation is CASSSPQRLQET. The entire CDR3 is CASSSPQRLQETQYF.

As regards this clone: The CDR3 end lies 3 residues beyond the end of the read and is filled in from the germline J gene. V and J are TRBV18 and TRBJ1-5; D is uncertain. Germline CDR1 is KGHSH and CDR2 is LQKENI. V was pared by 1 base and J by 9 bases, with 10 bases between. CDR3 length: 13 amino acids. CDR3 DNA, as far as it was read: TGTGCCAGCTCACCACAGGGTCTGGCGCCC. Its protein product is CASSPQGLAP. The CDR3 in full is CASSPQGLAPQHF.

This CDR3 is CASSHTDTQYF. Incomplete CDR3 DNA: TGTGCCAGCAGCCACACAGATACG. This chain links TRBV11-2 with TRBJ2-3; D is ambiguous. The CDR3 end lies 3 residues beyond the end of the read and is filled in from the germline J gene. Germline V gives CDR1 SGHAT, CDR2 FQNNGV. The CDR3 spans 11 residues. Trimming took off 5 bases at V and 2 bases at J, with 2 bases between the two ends.

Of note for this clone: The read gets to within 3 residues of the CDR3 end, and the germline J gene fills in the rest. The chain has TRBV7-2 and TRBJ2-3; TRBD1 might be the D (6 bases). The CDR3 is 15 residues long. Per the germline V gene, CDR1 is SGHTA and CDR2 is FQGNSA. CDR3 sequence reads: CASSLVGAIGETQYF. CDR3 bases read: TGTGCCAGCAGCTTAGTGGGGGCCATCGGGGAGACG.

To note about this clone: The read comes to an end 3 residues before the CDR3 does, leaving the germline J gene to fill in the end. V usage is TRBV20-1 and J usage is TRBJ2-2; D might be TRBD1 (6 bases). The CDR3 runs to 13 residues. Germline V gene data show CDR1 as DFQATT and CDR2 as SNEGSKA (reference sequence). V gave up 4 bases and J gave up 2 bases, with 8 bases separating them. CDR3 DNA (partial): TGCAGTGCTAAGACAGGCAACACCGGGGAG. This sequence encodes CSAKTGNTGE. The complete CDR3 protein is CSAKTGNTGELFF.

Points on this clone: The read ends 3 residues shy of where the CDR3 ends; the end is completed using the germline J gene. The chain is built from TRBV5-8 and TRBJ2-7; D call uncertain. The CDR3 has 11 amino acids. V lost 3 bases and J lost 3, with 4 bases in between. CDR1 and CDR2 (germline): SGHTS, YDEGEE. CDR3: CASSSVYEQYF. The CDR3 DNA, read in part, is TGTGCCAGCAGCTCAGTCTACGAG. The variable domain in full, with the rest retrieved from reference TRBV5-8 and TRBJ2-7, is EAGVTQSPTHLIKTRGQQATLRCSPISGHTSVYWYQQALGLGLQFLLWYDEGEERNRGNFPPRFSGRQFPNYSSELNVNALELEDSALYLCASSSVYEQYFGPGTRLTVT.

Concerning this clone: The read halts 3 residues ahead of the CDR3 end, with the missing end drawn from the germline J gene. This chain joins TRBV12-3 or TRBV12-4 and TRBJ2-5; D remains ambiguous. The CDR3 has 13 amino acids. V dropped 3 bases and J dropped 5 bases, with 10 bases sitting between them. CDR3 protein: CASSFSRKETQYF. The CDR3 DNA, read in part, is TGTGCCAGCAGTTTTTCCAGGAAGGAGACC.

Concerning this clone itself: The junction does not match germline at one end; this may be a read error. The read finishes 3 residues shy of the CDR3 end, and the germline J gene is used to complete it. The rearrangement joins TRBV7-7 to TRBJ2-2; the D gene is possibly TRBD1 (6 bases). The CDR3 totals 18 residues. Germline V gene data show CDR1 as SSHAT and CDR2 as FNYEAQ (reference sequence). Here the CDR3 reads CASSLGSGDGGHTGELFF. CDR3 DNA (partial): TGTGCTAGCAGCTTAGGGTCCGGGGATGGGGGCCACACCGGGGAG.

Comments on this clone: The read ends 3 residues before the CDR3 terminus; that terminus is restored from the germline J gene. This chain connects TRBV9 to TRBJ2-1; 10 nucleotides agree with TRBD1. From germline, CDR1 is SGDLS and CDR2 YYNGEE. The CDR3 has 14 amino acids. After removal of 3 bases from V and 9 bases from J, the junction contained 6 bases not matched to a gene. Here the CDR3 reads CASSGRTGGVEQFF. The DNA read from the CDR3 is TGTGCCAGCAGCGGGAGGACAGGGGGAGTTGAG.

Points on this clone: The read terminates 3 residues ahead of where the CDR3 ends, so the germline J gene completes it. The rearrangement links TRBV18 to TRBJ2-2, with D perhaps TRBD1 (5 bases). The CDR3 has 17 amino acids. The germline V gene encodes CDR1 KGHSH and CDR2 LQKENI. The CDR3 reads CASSPLARTSGANVLFF. Partial CDR3 DNA: TGTGCCAGCTCACCACTGGCCAGGACCTCTGGGGCCAACGTG.

As concerns this clone: Read coverage stops 3 residues before the CDR3 terminus; the germline J gene supplies the remainder. The chain carries TRBV5-1 and TRBJ2-3, with TRBD2 matching 10 bases. Germline V lookup: CDR1 SGHRS, CDR2 YFSETQ. V lost 7 bases and J lost 4; bases outside the gene matches: 9. This CDR3 contains 15 residues. CDR3 DNA, as far as it was read: TGCGCCAGCGTAGGTAGCGGGGGGTTCGCAGATACG. It translates to CASVGSGGFADT. The CDR3 in full is CASVGSGGFADTQYF.

As concerns this clone: The read terminates 3 residues before the CDR3 end, so the remaining end is supplied by the germline J gene. The rearrangement joins TRBV20-1 to TRBJ2-1, with D perhaps TRBD2 (6 bases). Germline V lookup: CDR1 DFQATT, CDR2 SNEGSKA (reference sequence). The CDR3 extends over 14 amino acids. Trimming removed 1 base at V and 4 bases at J, with 11 bases between. The CDR3 sequence: CSARAPGGYNEQFF. The CDR3 DNA, read in part, is TGCAGTGCTAGAGCCCCCGGGGGTTACAATGAG.

About this clone: The read ends 3 residues shy of where the CDR3 ends; the end is completed using the germline J gene. The chain uses TRBV3-1 (or the pseudogene TRBV3-2) and TRBJ1-2; TRBD1 might be the D (5 bases). This CDR3 spans 12 amino acids. CDR1 is LGHDT, CDR2 YNNKEL, per germline (reference sequence). CDR3 residues: CASSQGQRSYTF. The covered CDR3 bases are TGTGCCAGCAGCCAAGGACAGAGAAGC.

Points on this clone: A read error may account for a junction end that differs from germline. The observed sequence ends 3 residues before the CDR3 terminus, with the missing tail filled in from the germline J gene. This rearrangement joins TRBV5-1 to TRBJ1-1; D gene unclear. CDR1 and CDR2 from the germline V gene are SGHRS and YFSETQ. CDR3 length: 14 amino acids. Incomplete CDR3 DNA: TGCGCCAGCAGCTTGGAGTCTAGAAACACTGGA. As protein: CASSLESRNTG. The full CDR3 reads CASSLESRNTGAFF.

About this clone: The read finishes 3 residues shy of the CDR3 end, and the germline J gene is used to complete it. The chain links TRBV7-7 to TRBJ2-7, with TRBD1 matching over 9 bases. Germline V gene sequence: CDR1 SSHAT, CDR2 FNYEAQ (reference sequence). The CDR3 spans 17 residues. The V gene end was trimmed by 5 bases and the J gene end by 6 bases; junction bases not matched to a gene: 17. CDR3 protein: CASSLFLAGQGGSEQYF. The part of the CDR3 DNA that was read is TGTGCCAGCAGCCTTTTCTTGGCGGGACAGGGTGGGTCCGAG.

With regard to this clone: The CDR3 is cut off 3 residues early in the read; its end comes from the germline J gene. The chain couples TRBV7-2 to TRBJ1-5; TRBD1 might be the D (6 bases). V lost 5 bases and J 2 bases, leaving 10 bases between the germline ends. Germline CDR1 is SGHTA and CDR2 is FQGNSA. The CDR3 loop spans 14 amino acids. CDR3 bases read: TGTGCCAGCAGCCTCAGGGGTGGCAATCAGCCC. It specifies CASSLRGGNQP. Given in full, the CDR3 is CASSLRGGNQPQHF.

Concerning this clone: The read halts 3 residues ahead of the CDR3 end, with the missing end drawn from the germline J gene. The chain joins TRBV7-2 to TRBJ2-4; TRBD1 matches 7 bases. CDR3 length: 16 amino acids. CDR1 SGHTA and CDR2 FQGNSA come from the germline V gene. CDR3 region: CASSLAGQALGGGQYF. The DNA read from the CDR3 is TGTGCCAGCAGCTTAGCCGGACAGGCTCTCGGCGGTGGT.

As concerns this clone: The read ends 3 residues early relative to the CDR3; the germline J gene fills the gap. This chain connects TRBV19 to TRBJ1-2; D is possibly TRBD1 (5 bases). The CDR3 loop spans 12 amino acids. Germline CDR1 LNHDA, CDR2 SQIVND (reference sequence). The CDR3 bases that were read are TGTGCCAGTAGTTATGGGGCCAGGGGC. It specifies CASSYGARG. Given in full, the CDR3 is CASSYGARGYTF.

Note on this clone: The read ends 3 residues early relative to the CDR3; the germline J gene fills the gap. J is TRBJ2-1 and V is TRBV5-1, with D perhaps TRBD1 (5 bases). The CDR3 loop spans 16 amino acids. CDR1 and CDR2 from the germline V gene are SGHRS and YFSETQ. The V gene lost 1 base and the J gene lost 5 bases, with 16 bases spanning the gap. The sequenced part of the CDR3 DNA is TGCGCCAGCAGCTTGAACCCAGGGATTCTGAACAATGAG. Its protein is CASSLNPGILNNE. The full CDR3 protein reads CASSLNPGILNNEQFF.

A word on this clone: The DNA ends 3 residues before the CDR3 does, and the rest of the CDR3 is filled in from the germline J gene. J is TRBJ2-5 and V is TRBV9; tentative D call: TRBD2 (7 bases). CDR1 and CDR2 (germline): SGDLS, YYNGEE. This CDR3 is built from 16 residues. Between the trimmed V and J ends, which lost 4 bases and 2 bases, there was a span of 18 bases. The sequenced part of the CDR3 DNA is TGTGCCAGCAGCTTGGATGGGGGGGCAGGGCAAGAGACC. It encodes CASSLDGGAGQET. The entire CDR3 sequence reads CASSLDGGAGQETQYF.

Comments on this clone: The DNA ends 3 residues before the CDR3 does, and the rest of the CDR3 is filled in from the germline J gene. V and J are TRBV14 and TRBJ2-7, with TRBD1 as a possible D gene (5 bases). There are 12 residues in the CDR3. Germline V gene sequence: CDR1 SGHDN, CDR2 FVKESK. Trimming removed 1 base at V and 6 bases at J, with 7 bases between. CDR3 DNA, as far as it was read: TGTGCCAGCAGCCAAGTTCAGGGCGAG. It is translated as CASSQVQGE. The CDR3 reads in full as CASSQVQGEQYF.

About this clone itself: Other DNA variants within this sample encode the same CDR3. CDR3 sequence reads: CSARSGGTDTQYF. Partial CDR3 DNA: TGCAGTGCTAGGTCCGGGGGCACAGATACG. The chain is built from TRBV20-1 and TRBJ2-3; D is possibly TRBD2 (5 bases). Read data end 3 residues before the CDR3 end; the end is taken from the germline J gene. Per the germline V gene, CDR1 is DFQATT and CDR2 is SNEGSKA (reference sequence). CDR3 length equals 13 residues. V dropped 3 bases and J dropped 1 base, with 8 bases sitting between them.

Points on this clone: Read data end 3 residues before the CDR3 end; the end is taken from the germline J gene. The chain couples TRBV19 to TRBJ2-4; TRBD2 matches 7 bases. Germline V gene data show CDR1 as LNHDA and CDR2 as SQIVND (reference sequence). There are 13 residues in the CDR3. The CDR3 DNA, read in part, is TGTGCCAGTAGTATCACGTGGGAGGGGAGT. It is translated as CASSITWEGS. The whole CDR3 sequence is CASSITWEGSQYF. The full variable domain, its missing parts supplied by reference TRBV19 and TRBJ2-4, is DGGITQSPKYLFRKEGQNVTLSCEQNLNHDAMYWYRQDPGQGLRLIYYSQIVNDFQKGDIAEGYSVSREKKESFPLTVTSAQKNPTAFYLCASSITWEGSQYFGAGTRLSVL.

As concerns this clone: The read ends 3 residues before the CDR3 terminus; that terminus is restored from the germline J gene. The V and J genes are TRBV6-2 or TRBV6-3 and TRBJ2-4, with D possibly being TRBD1 (6 bases). From germline, CDR1 is MNHEY and CDR2 SVGEGT. The CDR3 runs to 13 residues. Partial CDR3 DNA: TGTGCCAGCAGTGACAGGTCTCGGAATGGT. Translation gives CASSDRSRNG. The whole CDR3 reads CASSDRSRNGQYF.

Worth noting for this clone: The CDR3 end falls 3 residues outside the read, so it is completed with the germline J gene. This chain links TRBV19 with TRBJ1-2; no clear D gene. Germline assignment: CDR1 LNHDA and CDR2 SQIVND (reference sequence). There are 14 residues in the CDR3. CDR3 DNA, as far as it was read: TGTGCCAGTTCAGTCGCCTTCAGCACAGATACC. Its translation is CASSVAFSTDT. The entire CDR3 is CASSVAFSTDTYTF.

To note about this clone: The CDR3 end is not reached by the read, which stops 3 residues before it; the germline J gene fills it in. The V gene is TRBV5-4, the J gene TRBJ1-1; 9 nucleotides agree with TRBD1. V was clipped by 3 bases and J by 4 bases; unmatched bases: 7. Germline V gives CDR1 SGHNT, CDR2 YYREEE (reference sequence). The CDR3 is 15 residues long. This CDR3 reads CASSSGTGLVTEAFF. CDR3 bases read: TGTGCCAGCAGCTCCGGGACAGGGTTAGTCACTGAA.

Note on this clone: The CDR3 goes on 3 residues after the read ends, and that part is filled in from the germline J gene. The V and J genes are TRBV20-1 and TRBJ2-2; D might be TRBD1 (6 bases). Trimming removed 6 bases from V and 6 bases from J, with 11 bases in between. The CDR3 extends over 12 amino acids. Germline-derived CDR1 and CDR2 are DFQATT and SNEGSKA (reference sequence). The CDR3 bases that were read are TGCAGTGCGCCAGGGGAACCCGGGGAG. Amino acid sequence: CSAPGEPGE. The CDR3 in full is CSAPGEPGELFF.

Notes on this clone: The read is 3 residues too short to cover the CDR3 end, so that end is filled in from the germline J gene. The V and J genes are TRBV7-2 and TRBJ1-5, with a tentative D call TRBD1 (5 bases). V gave up 1 base and J gave up 9 bases, with 13 bases separating them. Germline CDR1 and CDR2: SGHTA and FQGNSA. The CDR3 sequence is 14 residues long. The sequenced CDR3 bases are TGTGCCAGCAGCTTAGAGGCAGGGTTGGGGCCC. Its translation: CASSLEAGLGP. The entire CDR3 is CASSLEAGLGPQHF.